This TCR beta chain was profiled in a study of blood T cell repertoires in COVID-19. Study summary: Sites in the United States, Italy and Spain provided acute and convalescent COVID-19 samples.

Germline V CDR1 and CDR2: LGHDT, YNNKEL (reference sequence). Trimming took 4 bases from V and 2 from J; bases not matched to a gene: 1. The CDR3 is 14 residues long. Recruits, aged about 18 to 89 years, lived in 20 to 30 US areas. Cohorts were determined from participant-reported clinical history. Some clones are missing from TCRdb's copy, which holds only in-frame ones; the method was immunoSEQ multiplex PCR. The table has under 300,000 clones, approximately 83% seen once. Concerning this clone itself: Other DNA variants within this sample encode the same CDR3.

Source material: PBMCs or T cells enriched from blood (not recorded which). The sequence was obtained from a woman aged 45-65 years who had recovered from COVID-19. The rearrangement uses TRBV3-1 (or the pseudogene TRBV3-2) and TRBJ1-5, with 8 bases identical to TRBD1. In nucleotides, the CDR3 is TGTGCCAGCAGCCCGACAGGGGGCAATCAGCCCCAGCATTTT. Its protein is CASSPTGGNQPQHF.